The following is a TCR beta chain sequence with its context. Its ends do not fully match the called genes, so a read error is possible. The entry originates in a study of blood T cell repertoires in COVID-19. Study-level information: Donors in the United States, Italy and Spain gave samples during acute or convalescent COVID-19. T cells, B-cell-depleted T cells, or PBMCs supplied cDNA or gDNA.

Participants were placed into cohorts based on the clinical history they reported. Two consecutive negative NP/OP PCR tests, clearance, or resolved symptoms defined Cohort 3 recovery. TCRdb's copy holds only in-frame clones and misses some; the assay was immunoSEQ multiplex PCR. Of approximately 290,000 clones in the sample, approximately 85% were seen once. CDR3 length: 16 residues. In germline, CDR1 is MDHEN, CDR2 SYDVKM. The source of this sequence is a woman in her 30s who had recovered from COVID-19. The V and J genes are TRBV28 and TRBJ2-6; D is possibly TRBD1 (5 bases). Sequenced input: PBMCs or T cells enriched from blood (not recorded which). CDR3 nucleotide sequence: TGTGCCAGCAGTTTAGCAGCTTACTCTGGGGCCAACGTCCTAACTTTC. Protein product: CASSLAAYSGANVLTF.